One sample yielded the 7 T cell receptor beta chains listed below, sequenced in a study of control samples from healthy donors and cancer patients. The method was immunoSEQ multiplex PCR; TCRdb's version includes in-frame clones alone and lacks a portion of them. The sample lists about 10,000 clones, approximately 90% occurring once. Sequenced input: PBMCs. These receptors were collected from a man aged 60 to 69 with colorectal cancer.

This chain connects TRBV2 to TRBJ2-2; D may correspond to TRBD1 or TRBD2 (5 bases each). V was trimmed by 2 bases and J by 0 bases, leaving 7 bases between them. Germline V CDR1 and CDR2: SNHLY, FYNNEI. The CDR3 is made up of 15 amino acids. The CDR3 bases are TGTGCCAGCAGTGAATGGGGACCGAACACCGGGGAGCTGTTTTTT. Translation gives CASSEWGPNTGELFF.

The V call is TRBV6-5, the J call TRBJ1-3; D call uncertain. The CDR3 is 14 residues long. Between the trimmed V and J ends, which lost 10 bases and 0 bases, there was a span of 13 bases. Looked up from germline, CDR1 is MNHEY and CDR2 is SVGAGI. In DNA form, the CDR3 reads TGTGCCACCATAGACCGGCTCTCTGGAAACACCATATATTTT. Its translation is CATIDRLSGNTIYF.

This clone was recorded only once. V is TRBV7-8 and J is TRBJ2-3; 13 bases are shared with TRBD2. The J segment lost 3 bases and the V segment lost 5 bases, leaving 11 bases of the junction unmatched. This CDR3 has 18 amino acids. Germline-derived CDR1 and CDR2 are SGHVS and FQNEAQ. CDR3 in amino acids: CASSTRLAGGGGTDTQYF. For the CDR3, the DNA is TGTGCCAGCAGCACCCGACTAGCGGGGGGCGGGGGGACAGATACGCAGTATTTT.

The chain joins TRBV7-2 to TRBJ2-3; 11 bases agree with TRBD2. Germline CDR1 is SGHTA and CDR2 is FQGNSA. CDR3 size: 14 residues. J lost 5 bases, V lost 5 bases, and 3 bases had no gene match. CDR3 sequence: CASSLLAGEDTQYF. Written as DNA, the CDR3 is TGTGCCAGCAGCCTACTAGCGGGGGAAGATACGCAGTATTTT.

This CDR3 is CASSYIGAEKLFF. Here the CDR3 DNA reads TGTGCCAGCAGTTATATAGGGGCTGAAAAACTGTTTTTT. This chain connects TRBV28 to TRBJ1-4; D is possibly TRBD1 (5 bases). The CDR3 loop spans 13 amino acids. Trimming removed 4 bases from V and 7 bases from J, with 10 bases in between. Per germline, CDR1 MDHEN and CDR2 SYDVKM.

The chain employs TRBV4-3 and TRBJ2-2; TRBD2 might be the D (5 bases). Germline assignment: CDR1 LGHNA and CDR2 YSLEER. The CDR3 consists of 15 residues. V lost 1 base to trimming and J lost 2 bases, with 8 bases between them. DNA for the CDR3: TGCGCCAGCAGCCAAGTAGGACTCAACACCGGGGAGCTGTTTTTT. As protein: CASSQVGLNTGELFF.

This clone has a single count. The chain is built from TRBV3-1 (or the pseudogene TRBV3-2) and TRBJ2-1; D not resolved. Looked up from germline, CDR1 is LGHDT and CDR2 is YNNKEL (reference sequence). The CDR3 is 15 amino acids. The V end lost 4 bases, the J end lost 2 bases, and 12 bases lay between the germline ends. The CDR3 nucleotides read TGTGCCAGCAGCCCCTCCCGGCGACCCTACAATGAGCAGTTCTTC. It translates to CASSPSRRPYNEQFF.